This TCR beta chain is drawn from a study of cytomegalovirus exposure and HLA in healthy donors. On this clone itself: The antigen is unknown.

CDR1 and CDR2 from the germline V gene are LGHNA and YNFKEQ. The CDR3 consists of 14 residues. V shed 4 bases and J 6 bases; nucleotides not matched to a gene: 6. Study-wide results and caveats: Data from an earlier analysis indicated that most TCR beta V segments were productive either about 87% or about 30% of the time.

The PCR employed 60 Vbeta primers together with 13 Jbeta primers. Repertoires were generated with immunoSEQ multiplex PCR, while TCRdb's copy carries only in-frame clones and drops some. The data show around 100,000 clones, around three quarters seen once. The chain recombines TRBV4-2 with TRBJ2-7; 10 bases agree with TRBD1. The TCR originated in a man aged 25 to 45 in good health and CMV-seropositive. The sample was PBMCs. The chain's CDR3 is CASSPPGQGIEQYF. CDR3 nucleotides: TGTGCCAGCAGCCCCCCGGGACAGGGGATCGAGCAGTACTTC.